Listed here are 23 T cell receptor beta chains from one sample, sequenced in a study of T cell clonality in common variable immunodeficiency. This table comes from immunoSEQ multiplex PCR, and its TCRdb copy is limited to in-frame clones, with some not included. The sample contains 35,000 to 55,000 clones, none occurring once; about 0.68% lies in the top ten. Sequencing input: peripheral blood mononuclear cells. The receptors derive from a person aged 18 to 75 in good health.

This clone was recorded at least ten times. The CDR3 spells CASSEAPGTITNNEQFF. The covered CDR3 bases are TGCGCCAGCAGTGAGGCTCCCGGGACTATTACTAACAATGAG. The chain combines TRBV10-1 with TRBJ2-1; 7 bases are a match to TRBD2. The observed sequence ends 3 residues before the CDR3 terminus, with the missing tail filled in from the germline J gene. Germline V lookup: CDR1 WNHNN, CDR2 SYGVQD (reference sequence). J gave up 5 bases and V 2 bases, and 12 bases lay outside the gene matches. The CDR3 loop spans 17 amino acids.

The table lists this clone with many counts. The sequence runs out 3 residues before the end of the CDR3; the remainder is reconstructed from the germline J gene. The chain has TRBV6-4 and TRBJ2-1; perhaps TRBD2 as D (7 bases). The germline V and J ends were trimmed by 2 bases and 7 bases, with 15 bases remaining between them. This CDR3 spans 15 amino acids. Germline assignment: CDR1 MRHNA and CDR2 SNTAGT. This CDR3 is CASSDKLGGGNEQFF. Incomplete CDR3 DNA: TGTGCCAGCAGTGACAAGTTGGGAGGGGGAAATGAG.

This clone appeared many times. The sequenced part of the CDR3 DNA is TGTGCCAGCAGCGCCCAACCAGCGGGGGGGCCGTCTGAG. Its protein product is CASSAQPAGGPSE. The whole CDR3 region reads CASSAQPAGGPSEQFF. This chain uses TRBV7-3 with TRBJ2-1, with 10 bases aligning to TRBD2. The read halts 3 residues ahead of the CDR3 end, with the missing end drawn from the germline J gene. The CDR3 length is 16 residues. With V trimmed by 5 bases and J by 9 bases, 13 bases remained unmatched. Germline V gene sequence: CDR1 SGHTA, CDR2 FQGTGA.

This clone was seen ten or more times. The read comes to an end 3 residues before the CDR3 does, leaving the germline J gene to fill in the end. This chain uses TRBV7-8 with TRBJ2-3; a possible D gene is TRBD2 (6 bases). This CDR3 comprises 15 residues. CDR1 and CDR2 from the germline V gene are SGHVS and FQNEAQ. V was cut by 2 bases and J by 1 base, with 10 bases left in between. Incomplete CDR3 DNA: TGTGCCAGCAGCTTAATAGGCGGGGGCACAGATACG. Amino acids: CASSLIGGGTDT. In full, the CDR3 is CASSLIGGGTDTQYF.

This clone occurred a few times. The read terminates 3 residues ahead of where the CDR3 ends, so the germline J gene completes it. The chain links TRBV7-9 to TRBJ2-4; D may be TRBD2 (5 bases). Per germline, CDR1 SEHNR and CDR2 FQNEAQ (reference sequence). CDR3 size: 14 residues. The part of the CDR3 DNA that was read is TGTGCCAGCAGTCCCACCGGGGAAATGCCCGGT. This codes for CASSPTGEMPG. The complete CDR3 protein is CASSPTGEMPGQYF.

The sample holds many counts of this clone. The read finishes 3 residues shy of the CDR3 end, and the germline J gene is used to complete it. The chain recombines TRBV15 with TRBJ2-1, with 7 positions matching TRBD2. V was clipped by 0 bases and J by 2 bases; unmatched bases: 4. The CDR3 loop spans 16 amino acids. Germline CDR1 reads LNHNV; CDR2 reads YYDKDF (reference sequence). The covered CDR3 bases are TGTGCCACCAGCAGAGATCGGCTAGCGGCCTACAATGAG. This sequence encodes CATSRDRLAAYNE. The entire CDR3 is CATSRDRLAAYNEQFF.

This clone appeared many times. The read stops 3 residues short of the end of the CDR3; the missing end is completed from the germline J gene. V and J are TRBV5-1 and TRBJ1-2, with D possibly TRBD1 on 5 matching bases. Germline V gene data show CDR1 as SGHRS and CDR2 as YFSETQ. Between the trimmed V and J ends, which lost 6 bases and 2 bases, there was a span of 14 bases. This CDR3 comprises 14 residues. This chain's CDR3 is CASTSRAGNYGYTF. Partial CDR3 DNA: TGCGCCAGCACCTCCCGGGCAGGGAACTATGGC.

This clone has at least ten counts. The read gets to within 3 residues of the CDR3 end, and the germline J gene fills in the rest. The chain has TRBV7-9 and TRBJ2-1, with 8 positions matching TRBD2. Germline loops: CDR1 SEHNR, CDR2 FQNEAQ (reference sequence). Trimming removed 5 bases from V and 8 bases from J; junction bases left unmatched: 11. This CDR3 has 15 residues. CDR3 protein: CASSTRGGTGYEQFF. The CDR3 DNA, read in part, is TGTGCCAGCAGCACACGGGGGGGGACTGGCTATGAG.

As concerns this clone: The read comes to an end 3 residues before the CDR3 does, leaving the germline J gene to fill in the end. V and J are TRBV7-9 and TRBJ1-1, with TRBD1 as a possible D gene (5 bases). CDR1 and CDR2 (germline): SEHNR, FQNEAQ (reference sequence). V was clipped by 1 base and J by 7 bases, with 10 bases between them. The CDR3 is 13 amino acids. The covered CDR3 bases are TGTGCCAGCAGCTTAGAACAGGTTGGTGAA. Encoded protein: CASSLEQVGE. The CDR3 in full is CASSLEQVGEAFF.

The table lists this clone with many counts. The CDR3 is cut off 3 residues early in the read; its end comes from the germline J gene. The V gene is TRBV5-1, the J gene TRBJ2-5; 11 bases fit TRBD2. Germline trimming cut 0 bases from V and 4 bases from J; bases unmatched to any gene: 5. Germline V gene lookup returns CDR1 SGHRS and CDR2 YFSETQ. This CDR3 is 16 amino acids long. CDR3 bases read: TGCGCCAGCAGCTTGGTTCCTAGCGGGAGGACAGAGACC. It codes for CASSLVPSGRTET. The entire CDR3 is CASSLVPSGRTETQYF.

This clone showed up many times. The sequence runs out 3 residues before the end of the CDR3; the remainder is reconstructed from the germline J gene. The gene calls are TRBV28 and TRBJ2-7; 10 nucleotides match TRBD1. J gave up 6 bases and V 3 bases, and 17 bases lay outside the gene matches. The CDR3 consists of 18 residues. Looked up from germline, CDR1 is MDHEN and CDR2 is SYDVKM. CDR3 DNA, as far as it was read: TGTGCCAGCAGTTTCTCAACCGGGACAGGGGAGGGATTGTTCGAG. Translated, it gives CASSFSTGTGEGLFE. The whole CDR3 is CASSFSTGTGEGLFEQYF.

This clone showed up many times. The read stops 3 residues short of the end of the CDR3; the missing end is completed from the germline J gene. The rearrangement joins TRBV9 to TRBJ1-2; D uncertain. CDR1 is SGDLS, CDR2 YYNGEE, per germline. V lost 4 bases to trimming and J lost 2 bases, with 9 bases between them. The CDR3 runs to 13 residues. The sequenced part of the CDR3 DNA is TGTGCCAGCAGCTTCGACACAAACTATGGC. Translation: CASSFDTNYG. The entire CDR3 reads CASSFDTNYGYTF. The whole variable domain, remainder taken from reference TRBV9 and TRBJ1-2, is DSGVTQTPKHLITATGQRVTLRCSPRSGDLSVYWYQQSLDQGLQFLIQYYNGEERAKGNILERFSAQQFPDLHSELNLSSLELGDSALYFCASSFDTNYGYTFGSGTRLTVV.

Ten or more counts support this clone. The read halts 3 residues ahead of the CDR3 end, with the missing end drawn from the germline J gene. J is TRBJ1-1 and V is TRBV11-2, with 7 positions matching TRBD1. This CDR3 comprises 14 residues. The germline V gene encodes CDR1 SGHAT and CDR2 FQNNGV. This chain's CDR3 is CASRLDRVRGEAFF. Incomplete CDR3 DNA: TGTGCCAGCAGACTAGACAGGGTTAGGGGGGAA.

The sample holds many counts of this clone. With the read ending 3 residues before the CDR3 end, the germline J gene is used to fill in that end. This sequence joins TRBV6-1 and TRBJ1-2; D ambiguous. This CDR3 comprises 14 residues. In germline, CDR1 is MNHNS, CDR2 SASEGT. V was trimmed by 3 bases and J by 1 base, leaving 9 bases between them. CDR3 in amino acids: CASSDSLINYGYTF. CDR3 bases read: TGTGCCAGCAGTGATTCTTTAATTAACTATGGC.

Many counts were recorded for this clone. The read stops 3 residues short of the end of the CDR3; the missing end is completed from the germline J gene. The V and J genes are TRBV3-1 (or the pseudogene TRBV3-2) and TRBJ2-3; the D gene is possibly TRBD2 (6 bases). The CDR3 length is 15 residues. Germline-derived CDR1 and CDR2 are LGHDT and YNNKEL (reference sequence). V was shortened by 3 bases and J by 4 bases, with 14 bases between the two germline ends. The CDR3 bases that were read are TGTGCCAGCAGCCAGGGGGGACTCACGGCAGATACG. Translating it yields CASSQGGLTADT. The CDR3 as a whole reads CASSQGGLTADTQYF.

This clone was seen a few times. The CDR3 bases that were read are TGTGCCAGTAGTATAGATCTTGATTTGGGGACAACACTCTACGAG. It translates to CASSIDLDLGTTLYE. The whole CDR3 protein reads CASSIDLDLGTTLYEQYF. This chain links TRBV19 with TRBJ2-7, with D tentatively TRBD1 (6 bases). The sequenced fragment ends 3 residues before the CDR3 boundary, so the rest is inferred from the germline J gene. Germline assignment: CDR1 LNHDA and CDR2 SQIVND (reference sequence). Trimming took off 0 bases at V and 3 bases at J, with 21 bases between the two ends. The CDR3 is 18 amino acids.

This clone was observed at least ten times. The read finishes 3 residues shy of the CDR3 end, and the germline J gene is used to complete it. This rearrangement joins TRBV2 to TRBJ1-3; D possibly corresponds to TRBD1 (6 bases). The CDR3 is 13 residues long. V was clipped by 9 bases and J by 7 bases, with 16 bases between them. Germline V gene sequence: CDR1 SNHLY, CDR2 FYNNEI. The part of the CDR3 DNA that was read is TGTGCCAGAGGACAGATGGGCCAGAACACC. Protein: CARGQMGQNT. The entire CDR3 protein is CARGQMGQNTIYF.

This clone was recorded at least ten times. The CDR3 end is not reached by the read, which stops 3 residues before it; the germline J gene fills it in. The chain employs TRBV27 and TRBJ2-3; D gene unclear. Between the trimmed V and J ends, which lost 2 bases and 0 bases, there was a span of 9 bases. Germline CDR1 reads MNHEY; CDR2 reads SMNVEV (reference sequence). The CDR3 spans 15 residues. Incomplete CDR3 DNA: TGTGCCAGCAGTTTAGGAGCGTCTAGCACAGATACG. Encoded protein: CASSLGASSTDT. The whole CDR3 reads CASSLGASSTDTQYF.

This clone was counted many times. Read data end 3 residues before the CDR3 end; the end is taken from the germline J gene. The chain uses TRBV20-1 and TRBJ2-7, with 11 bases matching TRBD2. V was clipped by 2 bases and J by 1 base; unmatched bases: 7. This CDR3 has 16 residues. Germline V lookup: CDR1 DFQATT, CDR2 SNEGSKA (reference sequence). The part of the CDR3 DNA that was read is TGCAGTGCTAGAAACCTCCTAGCGGGAGGTTCCTACGAG. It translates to CSARNLLAGGSYE. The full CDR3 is CSARNLLAGGSYEQYF.

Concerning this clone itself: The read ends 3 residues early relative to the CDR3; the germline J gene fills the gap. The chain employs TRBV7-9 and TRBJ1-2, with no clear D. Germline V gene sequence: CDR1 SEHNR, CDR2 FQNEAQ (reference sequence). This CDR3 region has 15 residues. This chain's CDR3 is CASSFLAGSYNDYTF. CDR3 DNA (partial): TGTGCCAGCAGCTTTCTAGCGGGATCCTACAATGAC.

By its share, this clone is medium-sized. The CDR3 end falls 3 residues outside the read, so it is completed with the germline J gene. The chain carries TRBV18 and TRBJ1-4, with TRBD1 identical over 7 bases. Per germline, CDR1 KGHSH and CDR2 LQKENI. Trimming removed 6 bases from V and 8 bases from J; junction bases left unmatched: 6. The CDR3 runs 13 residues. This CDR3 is CASSVDRKEKLFF. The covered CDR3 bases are TGTGCCAGCTCGGTGGACAGGAAGGAAAAA.

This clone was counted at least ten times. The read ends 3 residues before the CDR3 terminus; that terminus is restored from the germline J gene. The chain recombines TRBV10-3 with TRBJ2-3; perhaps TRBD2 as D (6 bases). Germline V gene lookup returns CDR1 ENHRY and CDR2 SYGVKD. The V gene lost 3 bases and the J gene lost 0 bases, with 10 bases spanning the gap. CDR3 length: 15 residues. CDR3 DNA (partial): TGTGCCATCAGTGAACTTGGGACTAGCACAGATACG. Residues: CAISELGTSTDT. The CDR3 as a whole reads CAISELGTSTDTQYF.

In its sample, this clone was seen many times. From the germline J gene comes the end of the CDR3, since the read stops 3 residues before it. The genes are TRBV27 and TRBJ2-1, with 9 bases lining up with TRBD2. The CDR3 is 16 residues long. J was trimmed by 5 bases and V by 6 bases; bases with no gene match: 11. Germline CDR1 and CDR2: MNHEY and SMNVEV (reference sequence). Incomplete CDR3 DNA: TGTGCCAGCAGCCGCCCGGGACTAGCAGCACACAATGAG. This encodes CASSRPGLAAHNE. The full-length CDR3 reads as CASSRPGLAAHNEQFF.